The present TCR beta chain was sequenced within a study of human T cells and chemical hapten exposure (dated by TCRdb to about 2021). General notes on the study: For sensitization, 2% DPC in acetone was applied to a 2 cm by 2 cm area of upper inner arm skin. Throughout the study period of roughly five months, patients also received therapeutic DPC doses to the scalp every week. Patch testing was performed on the upper back with Finn chambers containing 0.01% DPC, and the patch tests were scored after 6 days according to International Contact Dermatitis Research Group standards. The mostly female patient cohort included alopecia areata with under or over 50% scalp involvement, alopecia totalis and alopecia universalis. Libraries were pooled for sequencing, and variation in per-sample TCR yields was attributed mainly to small differences in library volumes within the pool. The study tracked peripheral blood TCR repertoire changes in vivo during primary and secondary sensitization to the hapten diphenylcyclopropenone (DPC) in alopecia patients. Blood samples were taken from patients before sensitization (week 0) and then at 2, 6 and about 24 weeks after DPC sensitization. Roughly 30 alopecia patients provided blood for TCR sequencing at one to four time points (pre-sensitization, 2, 6 and 24 weeks). What the authors observed across the whole study: Patch test score was positively correlated with the number of PT1 expanded TCRs, with significance at thresholds 8, 16 and 32 but not at 4. Repeated subsampling changed both the strength of the expansion versus patch-test correlation and the threshold at which that correlation became significant. No change with DPC sensitization was found in the number of TCRs above 1 in 1000 frequency, and no evidence of global repertoire structure alterations was found. Significantly more large CDR3 similarity clusters were formed by expanded TCRs than by pre-sensitization or healthy control sets, consistent with antigen-driven responses. Because all patients had alopecia, a presumed autoimmune disease, the immune response of the patients might differ from that of healthy individuals.

What this sample's time point label stands for: patch test 1, 2 weeks after DPC sensitization. The treatment or condition label corresponds to: therapeutic diphenylcyclopropenone sensitization with weekly scalp DPC. Blood at each patch-test visit was drawn before the patch test was applied. To be eligible, patients had to be aged 18 to 70, diagnosed with alopecia and judged suitable for DPC therapy, while pregnant patients were excluded. Total RNA was extracted from unfractionated whole blood that had been collected in Tempus Blood RNA tubes. Library preparation employed RACE. Sequencing instrument: NextSeq 500. Library preparation attached unique molecular identifiers to individual cDNA molecules for quantitative, reproducible TCR counting. Both TCR alpha and TCR beta chains were sequenced from each blood RNA sample. As for the original processing: Samples had a median of 95,638 TCRs, with a range from about 23,224 to 700,000. V, J and CDR3 annotation of the TCR reads was performed with the Decombinator software suite. Every sample was subsampled to the same number of TCRs (28,000) for the PS versus PT1 abundance plots. TCRs were defined as expanded if absent before sensitization and observed at least eight times at the 2-week time point. TCRdb reran the public reads through fastp at Q25 and MiXCR, keeping productive beta chains. Here each entry gathers all rows of one CDR3 protein and keeps the most common genes and DNA. Here the V and J calls rest on TCRdb's processing, not on the authors' analysis. Counted in this sample were around 110,000 distinct CDR3 sequences; about 12% of them appeared once. The ten biggest clones cover 1.1% to 1.5% of the sample.

There are 14 amino acids in the CDR3, from cysteine to phenylalanine inclusive. The DNA shown is the 42-base CDR3, in frame from base 1. The germline V gene (reference sequence) provides CDR1 SEHNR and CDR2 FQNEAQ. Relative to germline, V is 1 base shorter and J is 0 bases shorter, with 6 bases between their ends. This clonotype has at least ten counts. This clone's antigen is unknown. There are no base qualities to consult, and no much larger clone falls within one base. This clonotype was sampled from a woman aged 45-60 years with alopecia areata. Some clones in this sample may be carry-over from other donors' samples. The rearranged segments are TRBV7-9 and TRBJ1-1; the D gene cannot be resolved reliably. Sample: whole blood, taken in connection with sensitization to the hapten diphenylcyclopropenone (DPC). The CDR3 reads CASSLEFLNTEAFF. The nucleotide sequence reads TGTGCCAGCAGCTTAGAATTCCTGAACACTGAAGCTTTCTTT. Beyond the CDR3, the reference TRBV7-9 and TRBJ1-1 genes provide the residues; the full variable domain reads: DTGVSQNPRHKITKRGQNVTFRCDPISEHNRLYWYRQTLGQGPEFLTYFQNEAQLEKSRLLSDRFSAERPKGSFSTLEIQRTEQGDSAMYLCASSLEFLNTEAFFGQGTRLTVV.